Reported below is one T cell receptor beta chain. Its specificity is not known. The CDR3 totals 12 residues. The germline CDR1 and CDR2 sequences are DFQATT and SNEGSKA (reference sequence). Trimming stripped 3 bases from V and 3 bases from J, with 9 bases between. Constant-region reverse primers amplified full-length variable regions, followed by semi-nested Nested Universal Primer A PCR. TCRdb independently ran MiXCR on the 5' RACE reads; one entry per CDR3 protein. The table has under 65,000 distinct CDR3 sequences, around 26% seen once; the top ten hold 2.5% to 3.5%. Findings and caveats of the study: Tumor-infiltrating Treg TCR alpha and beta sequences overlapped most with tumor naive CD4+ T cells, then blood naive. Whole repertoires were not studied in the larger cohort, only one V-J beta rearrangement.

The receptor comes from a female donor with breast cancer. Sequenced: tumor-infiltrating memory CD4+ T cells sorted from the breast tumor. Subset specified: memory CD4+ T cells, CD4+CD45RO+CD25-. The genes are TRBV20-1 and TRBJ2-7; D is ambiguous. The CDR3 DNA is TGCAGTGCTAGTCAGGATCGCTACGAGCAGTACTTC. As protein: CSASQDRYEQYF.